The clone carrying this TCR beta chain was detected only once. Followed longitudinally, the Seattle patients had been enrolled during active infection. This entry is derived from a study of blood T cell repertoires in COVID-19. Study in general: Sites in the United States, Italy and Spain provided acute and convalescent COVID-19 samples. T cells, B-cell-depleted T cells, or PBMCs supplied cDNA or gDNA.

This CDR3 has 13 amino acids. Germline CDR1 reads LGHDT; CDR2 reads YNNKEL (reference sequence). Trimming cost V 8 bases and J 2 bases, with 12 bases left between them. Original processing methods: Scientists estimated how many nucleated cells there were by amplifying reference gene primers. TCRdb's copy holds only in-frame clones and misses some; the assay was immunoSEQ multiplex PCR. V and J calls and clone size follow that table, whereas D and trimming were derived from the DNA. The profile shows 450,000 or so clones, around 90% of them singletons. Sequencing used peripheral blood. The receptor was derived from a man between 18 and 35 years old with COVID-19, enrolled during active disease. This chain uses TRBV3-1 (or the pseudogene TRBV3-2) with TRBJ1-1; D not certain. CDR3 residues: CASQTSSNTEAFF. CDR3 DNA sequence: TGTGCCAGCCAGACATCTTCAAACACTGAAGCTTTCTTT.